Presented here are 10 T cell receptor beta chains from one specimen sequenced in a study of memory CD4+ T cells and cytomegalovirus serostatus. The sort gate was single viable CD3+CD4+CD8-CD45RO+ cells for memory CD4+ T cells. TCRdb keeps only in-frame clones here, not all; method: immunoSEQ multiplex PCR. Counted here are approximately 26,000 clones, around 75% occurring once; the ten biggest clones make up about 0.66%. Sequencing was carried out using memory CD4+ T cells from blood. The receptors shown here come from an adult in good health and CMV-seronegative.

The chain uses TRBV11-3 and TRBJ1-2; D unclear. The CDR3 has 15 residues. Germline assignment: CDR1 SGHNT and CDR2 YENEEA. V dropped 0 bases and J dropped 9 bases, with 17 bases sitting between them. The CDR3: CASSLDVDALRSYTF. The CDR3 nucleotides read TGTGCCAGCAGCTTAGACGTGGACGCGTTGAGGAGCTACACCTTC. Complete variable domain (other parts from reference TRBV11-3 and TRBJ1-2): EAGVVQSPRYKIIEKKQPVAFWCNPISGHNTLYWYLQNLGQGPELLIRYENEEAVDDSQLPKDRFSAERLKGVDSTLKIQPAELGDSAVYLCASSLDVDALRSYTFGSGTRLTVV.

V usage is TRBV19 and J usage is TRBJ2-6; D tentatively reads TRBD1 or TRBD2 (7 bases each). V was cut by 4 bases and J by 2 bases, with 18 bases left in between. The CDR3 loop spans 18 amino acids. In germline, CDR1 is LNHDA, CDR2 SQIVND (reference sequence). The CDR3 loop is CASSSRGGRETGANVLTF. The CDR3 nucleotides read TGTGCCAGTAGTAGCAGGGGGGGCCGGGAGACTGGGGCCAACGTCCTGACTTTC.

This chain links TRBV10-3 with TRBJ1-5; D possibly corresponds to TRBD1 (6 bases). Trimming took off 2 bases at V and 3 bases at J, with 14 bases between the two ends. The CDR3 spans 16 residues. Germline V gene lookup returns CDR1 ENHRY and CDR2 SYGVKD. In DNA form, the CDR3 reads TGTGCCATCAGTGAGACTTTAGGGGGACTCAATCAGCCCCAGCATTTT. Amino acid sequence: CAISETLGGLNQPQHF.

The CDR3 DNA is TGTGCCAGCAGCCAAGAAACCGCCCCGCAGTACTTC. It is translated as CASSQETAPQYF. V is TRBV14 and J is TRBJ2-7, with D unresolved. V lost 0 bases and J lost 9, with 9 bases in between. CDR1 SGHDN and CDR2 FVKESK come from the germline V gene. This CDR3 has 12 amino acids.

Only a few counts were recorded for this clone. CDR3 DNA sequence: TGTGCCTGGAGCCGAGACAGCAATTCACCCCTCCACTTT. Amino acids: CAWSRDSNSPLHF. The J gene is TRBJ1-6, the V gene TRBV30, with D possibly matching TRBD1 (5 bases). The CDR3 totals 13 residues. V lost 3 bases and J lost 7, with 10 bases in between. CDR1 GTSNPN and CDR2 SVGIG come from the germline V gene (reference sequence).

The chain combines TRBV19 with TRBJ1-1; D ambiguous. The CDR3 runs 15 residues. Trimming removed 4 bases from V and 1 base from J, with 13 bases in between. Germline loops: CDR1 LNHDA, CDR2 SQIVND (reference sequence). CDR3 amino acids: CASSTSAHTNTEAFF. CDR3 sequence (DNA): TGTGCCAGTAGTACGTCTGCCCACACGAACACTGAAGCTTTCTTT.

The V call is TRBV5-1, the J call TRBJ1-1; D remains ambiguous. The V end was cut by 0 bases, the J end by 4 bases, with 10 bases between. The CDR3 totals 14 residues. Germline CDR1 is SGHRS and CDR2 is YFSETQ. The CDR3 loop is CASSLEHSGTEAFF. As DNA, the CDR3 is TGCGCCAGCAGCTTGGAACACTCTGGCACTGAAGCTTTCTTT.

The chain has TRBV30 and TRBJ2-5; 9 bases are shared with TRBD1. The V gene end was trimmed by 1 base and the J gene end by 8 bases; junction bases not matched to a gene: 8. Germline lookup yields CDR1 GTSNPN and CDR2 SVGIG (reference sequence). This CDR3 spans 14 amino acids. The CDR3 reads CAWSGTGGATTQYF. CDR3 bases: TGTGCCTGGAGTGGAACAGGGGGCGCGACAACCCAGTACTTC.

The rearrangement joins TRBV6-1 to TRBJ1-6; D might be TRBD1 (6 bases). V was shortened by 1 base and J by 10 bases, with 11 bases between the two germline ends. Per germline, CDR1 MNHNS and CDR2 SASEGT. The CDR3 covers 14 residues. CDR3 bases: TGTGCCAGCAGTGAAGAGGCAGGGGTGTCACCCCTCCACTTT. The encoded protein is CASSEEAGVSPLHF.

The chain joins TRBV18 to TRBJ2-5; D is uncertain. The V gene lost 4 bases and the J gene lost 4 bases, with 4 bases spanning the gap. The CDR3 is 11 amino acids. Germline loops: CDR1 KGHSH, CDR2 LQKENI. CDR3 sequence: CASSQIETQYF. As DNA, the CDR3 is TGTGCCAGCTCACAAATAGAGACCCAGTACTTC.